Listed below are T cell receptor beta chains from one sample, sequenced in a study of T cell responses to AZD1222 COVID-19 vaccine. Sequencing used immunoSEQ multiplex PCR; TCRdb keeps in-frame clones, though not all of them. The data hold around 81,000 clones, with around 93% observed a single time. This specimen consisted of peripheral blood, obtained 28 days after the second AZD1222 dose. The receptors were sampled from an adult who received the AZD1222 COVID-19 vaccine. The CDR3 runs from the conserved cysteine through the conserved F or W. D genes are given only for firm matches. Clone size, where shown, is once, few, many, or a class for clones that have expanded.

j_call cdr3_length clone_size v_call d_call cdr3_aa cdr3_nt
TRBJ2-2 13 NA TRBV29-1 TRBD2 CSVVGTSAGELFF TGCAGCGTTGTGGGGACTAGCGCCGGGGAGCTGTTTTTT
TRBJ1-1 15 NA TRBV2 TRBD1 CASRAGTGSGWEAFF TGTGCCAGCAGAGCCGGGACAGGATCCGGATGGGAAGCTTTCTTT
TRBJ1-2 14 NA TRBV27 NA CASSLNRGTYGYTF TGTGCCAGCAGTTTGAATCGGGGTACTTATGGCTACACCTTC
TRBJ2-3 14 NA TRBV5-1 TRBD1 CASSPGQGMGTQYF TGCGCCAGCAGCCCGGGACAGGGAATGGGTACGCAGTATTTT
TRBJ1-5 13 NA TRBV18 NA CASSPQGNQPQHF TGTGCCAGCTCACCACAGGGCAATCAGCCCCAGCATTTT
TRBJ2-1 15 NA TRBV7-3 NA CASSLTGYPYNEQFF TGTGCCAGCAGCTTAACCGGGTACCCCTACAATGAGCAGTTCTTC
TRBJ2-7 14 NA TRBV28 TRBD1 CASFGQDKGYEQYF TGTGCCAGCTTTGGACAGGATAAGGGGTACGAGCAGTACTTC
TRBJ1-2 15 NA TRBV5-1 TRBD1 CASSNLGDRGSGYTF TGCGCCAGCAGCAACCTGGGGGACAGGGGGAGCGGCTACACCTTC
TRBJ2-1 13 NA TRBV7-9 NA CASSFRQSNEQFF TGTGCCAGCAGCTTCAGACAGAGTAATGAGCAGTTCTTC
TRBJ1-1 13 NA TRBV28 NA CASSLAPGTEAFF TGTGCCAGCAGTTTAGCCCCCGGGACTGAAGCTTTCTTT
TRBJ1-5 12 once TRBV28 NA CASSLGGQPQHF TGTGCCAGCAGTTTGGGAGGCCAGCCCCAGCATTTT
TRBJ1-1 15 NA TRBV5-4 TRBD1 CASSLVRGTGGRAFF TGTGCCAGCAGCTTGGTTCGCGGGACAGGGGGCCGAGCTTTCTTT
TRBJ2-7 14 NA TRBV5-5 TRBD1 CASSLGTGAREQYF TGTGCCAGCAGCTTGGGGACAGGGGCTAGAGAGCAGTACTTC
TRBJ2-7 14 NA TRBV21-1 NA CASSKRTGGYEQYF TGTGCCAGCAGCAAGAGGACAGGGGGCTACGAGCAGTACTTC
TRBJ2-1 14 NA TRBV6-5 TRBD1 CASLRDRGVNEQFF TGTGCCAGCCTCCGGGACAGGGGGGTCAATGAGCAGTTCTTC
TRBJ2-1 14 NA TRBV28 NA CASSLGARLNEQFF TGTGCCAGCAGTTTGGGGGCAAGACTAAATGAGCAGTTCTTC
TRBJ1-2 13 NA TRBV2 NA CASSEAGPYGYTF TGTGCCAGCAGTGAAGCAGGTCCCTATGGCTACACCTTC
TRBJ2-5 14 NA TRBV29-1 TRBD2 CSAGTSGNQETQYF TGCAGCGCCGGGACTAGCGGGAATCAAGAGACCCAGTACTTC
TRBJ2-3 16 NA TRBV9 NA CASSVAQGGRTDTQYF TGTGCCAGCAGCGTAGCGCAGGGGGGGAGGACAGATACGCAGTATTTT
TRBJ2-7 18 NA TRBV2 NA CASSEARQATPISYEQYF TGTGCCAGCAGTGAAGCGCGACAGGCGACACCCATCTCTTACGAGCAGTACTTC
TRBJ2-1 15 NA TRBV28 NA CASLGEGRSYNEQFF TGTGCCAGCCTCGGTGAAGGGAGGTCCTACAATGAGCAGTTCTTC
TRBJ2-1 15 NA TRBV20-1 TRBD2 CSASTGLAGYNEQFF TGCAGTGCTAGTACGGGACTAGCGGGATACAATGAGCAGTTCTTC
TRBJ1-5 16 once TRBV19 TRBD1 CASSDRGPDSNQPQHF TGTGCCAGTAGCGACAGGGGTCCAGATAGCAATCAGCCCCAGCATTTT
TRBJ1-2 12 NA TRBV3-1/TRBV3-2 TRBD1 CASSQSGQAGTF TGTGCCAGCAGCCAATCCGGACAGGCGGGCACCTTC
TRBJ2-6 17 NA TRBV7-6 TRBD2 CASSPSSGLSGANVLTF TGTGCCAGCAGCCCTTCTAGCGGACTCTCTGGGGCCAACGTCCTGACTTTC
TRBJ2-4 24 NA TRBV1 NA CTSSQVFRLTAGGPYRPAKNIQYF TGCACCAGCAGCCAAGTATTCCGTTTGACAGCGGGAGGGCCATACCGTCCTGCCAAAAACATTCAGTACTTC
TRBJ2-5 13 NA TRBV29-1 NA CSVERPTQGTQYF TGCAGCGTTGAGAGACCCACCCAAGGGACCCAGTACTTC
TRBJ2-1 16 NA TRBV4-3 NA CASSQEEGTDYNEQFF TGCGCCAGCAGCCAAGAGGAGGGGACGGACTACAATGAGCAGTTCTTC
TRBJ1-2 15 NA TRBV5-1 NA CASSPGTSANYGYTF TGCGCCAGCAGCCCCGGGACGTCTGCTAACTATGGCTACACCTTC
TRBJ2-7 16 NA TRBV27 TRBD2 CASSLAGGGISYEQYF TGTGCCAGCAGCCTAGCGGGCGGCGGGATCTCCTACGAGCAGTACTTC
TRBJ1-1 17 NA TRBV5-1 TRBD1 CASSLGDRVGIGTEAFF TGCGCCAGCAGCTTGGGGGACAGGGTCGGAATTGGAACTGAAGCTTTCTTT
TRBJ2-7 14 NA TRBV28 NA CASSFNRDRYEQYF TGTGCCAGCAGTTTTAACAGGGATCGATACGAGCAGTACTTC
TRBJ2-3 17 NA TRBV7-8 TRBD2 CASSSGLAGLGADTQYF TGTGCCAGCAGCTCGGGACTAGCGGGGCTAGGGGCAGATACGCAGTATTTT
TRBJ2-3 14 once TRBV29-1 TRBD1 CSLRQGTSTDTQYF TGCAGCCTAAGACAGGGAACTAGCACAGATACGCAGTATTTT
TRBJ2-7 14 NA TRBV19 TRBD1 CASSPRQGASEQYF TGTGCCAGTAGTCCCCGACAGGGGGCCAGCGAGCAGTACTTC
TRBJ1-2 14 NA TRBV19 NA CASSLPGQLSGYTF TGTGCCAGTAGTTTACCGGGACAACTCTCCGGCTACACCTTC
TRBJ2-7 14 NA TRBV7-2 NA CASSLARGSYEQYF TGTGCCAGCAGCTTAGCGCGGGGCTCCTACGAGCAGTACTTC
TRBJ2-2 15 NA TRBV7-8 TRBD2 CASSLSGGATGELFF TGTGCCAGCAGCTTAAGCGGGGGGGCCACCGGGGAGCTGTTTTTT
TRBJ1-6 11 NA TRBV5-8 NA CASSLLSPLHF TGTGCCAGCAGCCTCCTTTCACCCCTCCACTTT
TRBJ1-3 17 NA TRBV4-3 NA CASSQDRVGGSGNTIYF TGCGCCAGCAGCCAAGATCGGGTAGGGGGCTCTGGAAACACCATATATTTT
TRBJ2-7 13 NA TRBV2 TRBD1 CASSRDSLYEQYF TGTGCCAGCAGTAGGGACAGCCTTTACGAGCAGTACTTC
TRBJ2-7 14 NA TRBV7-8 NA CASSLGLTTYEQYF TGTGCCAGCAGCTTAGGACTAACGACCTACGAGCAGTACTTC
TRBJ1-2 16 NA TRBV4-2 NA CASSQDVTGTANRLYF TGTGCCAGCAGCCAAGATGTTACCGGGACTGCCAATAGACTTTACTTC
TRBJ1-5 15 NA TRBV4-1 NA CASSQEAGLGQPQHF TGCGCCAGCAGCCAAGAGGCGGGGTTGGGTCAGCCCCAGCATTTT
TRBJ2-1 15 once TRBV18 NA CASSPTRDSHNEQFF TGTGCCAGCTCGCCCACCAGAGACAGTCACAATGAGCAGTTCTTC
TRBJ1-4 13 once TRBV10-1 NA CASSESPNEKLFF TGCGCCAGCAGTGAGTCACCTAATGAAAAACTGTTTTTT
TRBJ1-5 14 NA TRBV9 NA CASSGGQKELPQHF TGTGCCAGCAGCGGTGGACAGAAAGAGTTGCCCCAGCATTTT
TRBJ2-7 17 once TRBV7-3 TRBD1 CASSPNPPGTGLKEQYF TGTGCCAGCAGCCCTAACCCCCCCGGGACAGGGCTCAAAGAGCAGTACTTC
TRBJ2-6 14 NA TRBV19 TRBD1 CASADRAGANVLTF TGTGCCAGCGCCGACAGGGCTGGGGCCAACGTCCTGACTTTC
TRBJ1-5 14 NA TRBV2 NA CASNQAHSDQPQHF TGTGCCAGCAATCAAGCCCACAGCGATCAGCCCCAGCATTTT
TRBJ1-2 14 NA TRBV6-5 TRBD1 CASSKGQPTLGYTF TGTGCCAGCAGTAAGGGACAGCCGACGTTGGGCTACACCTTC
TRBJ1-6 14 NA TRBV2 NA CASRPTVNNSPLHF TGTGCCAGCAGACCGACAGTAAATAATTCACCCCTCCACTTT
TRBJ1-5 14 NA TRBV28 NA CASTQYGQNQPQHF TGTGCCAGCACCCAATACGGACAGAATCAGCCCCAGCATTTT
TRBJ1-2 15 NA TRBV28 NA CASSLSVAGDYGYTF TGTGCCAGCAGCCTGAGTGTTGCTGGAGACTATGGCTACACCTTC
TRBJ2-5 13 NA TRBV10-3 NA CAISAMGTETQYF TGTGCCATCAGTGCGATGGGCACAGAGACCCAGTACTTC
TRBJ2-3 15 few TRBV30 TRBD2 CAWEPMTSGTDTQYF TGTGCCTGGGAACCCATGACTAGCGGCACAGATACGCAGTATTTT
TRBJ2-1 18 NA TRBV5-1 TRBD1 CASSLVFSGGSSYNEQFF TGCGCCAGCAGCTTGGTTTTTTCAGGGGGAAGCTCCTACAATGAGCAGTTCTTC
TRBJ2-2 14 NA TRBV4-2 NA CASSSPGVNGELFF TGTGCCAGCAGCTCACCAGGGGTAAACGGGGAGCTGTTTTTT
TRBJ2-1 15 once TRBV5-6 NA CASSLRELLSNEQFF TGTGCCAGCAGCTTGAGGGAGTTACTGTCCAATGAGCAGTTCTTC
TRBJ2-7 13 NA TRBV25-1 NA CASSFQGGYEQYF TGTGCCAGCAGTTTTCAGGGCGGCTACGAGCAGTACTTC